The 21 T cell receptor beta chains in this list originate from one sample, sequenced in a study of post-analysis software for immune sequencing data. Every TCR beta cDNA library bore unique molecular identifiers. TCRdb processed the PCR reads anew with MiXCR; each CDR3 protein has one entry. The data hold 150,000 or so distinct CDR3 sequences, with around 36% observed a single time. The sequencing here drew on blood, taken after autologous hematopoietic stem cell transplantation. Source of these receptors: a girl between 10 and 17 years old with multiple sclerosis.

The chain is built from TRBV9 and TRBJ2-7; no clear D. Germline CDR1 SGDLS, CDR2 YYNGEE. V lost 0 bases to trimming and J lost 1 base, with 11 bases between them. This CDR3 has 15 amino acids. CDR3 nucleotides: TGTGCCAGCAGCGTAGGTTCGACCGCTTCCTACGAGCAGTACTTC. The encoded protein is CASSVGSTASYEQYF. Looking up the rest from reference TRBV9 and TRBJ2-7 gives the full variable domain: DSGVTQTPKHLITATGQRVTLRCSPRSGDLSVYWYQQSLDQGLQFLIQYYNGEERAKGNILERFSAQQFPDLHSELNLSSLELGDSALYFCASSVGSTASYEQYFGPGTRLTVT.

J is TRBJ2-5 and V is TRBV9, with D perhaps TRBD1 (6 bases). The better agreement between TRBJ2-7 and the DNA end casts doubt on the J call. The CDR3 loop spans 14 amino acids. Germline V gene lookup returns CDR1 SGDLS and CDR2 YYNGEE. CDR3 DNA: TGTGCCAGCAGCGTAGATACAGGGCCATACGAGCAGTACTTC. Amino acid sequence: CASSVDTGPYEQYF.

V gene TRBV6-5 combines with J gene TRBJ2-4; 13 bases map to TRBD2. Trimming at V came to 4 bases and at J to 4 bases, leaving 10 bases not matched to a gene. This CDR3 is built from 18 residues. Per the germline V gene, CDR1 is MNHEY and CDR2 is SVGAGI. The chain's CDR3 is CASSSRWTSGRPKNIQYF. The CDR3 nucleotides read TGTGCCAGCAGTTCCCGTTGGACTAGCGGGAGACCGAAAAACATTCAGTACTTC.

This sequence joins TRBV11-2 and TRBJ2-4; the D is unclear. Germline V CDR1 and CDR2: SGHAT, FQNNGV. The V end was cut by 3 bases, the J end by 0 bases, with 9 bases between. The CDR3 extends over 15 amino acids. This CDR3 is CASSFEMLAKNIQYF. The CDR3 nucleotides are TGTGCCAGCAGCTTCGAAATGCTAGCCAAAAACATTCAGTACTTC.

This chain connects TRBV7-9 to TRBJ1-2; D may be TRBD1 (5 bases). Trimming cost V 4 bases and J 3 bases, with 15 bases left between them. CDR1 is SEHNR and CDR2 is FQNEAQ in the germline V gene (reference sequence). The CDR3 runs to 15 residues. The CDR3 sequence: CASSSPGTGDYGYTF. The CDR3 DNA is TGTGCCAGCAGCTCACCCGGGACGGGTGACTATGGCTACACCTTC.

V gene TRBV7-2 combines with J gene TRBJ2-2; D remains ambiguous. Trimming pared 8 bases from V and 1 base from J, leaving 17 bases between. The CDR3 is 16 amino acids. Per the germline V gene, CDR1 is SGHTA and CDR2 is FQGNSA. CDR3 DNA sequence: TGTGCCAGCCCTCTTGGCCTGTACTGGAACACCGGGGAGCTGTTTTTT. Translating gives CASPLGLYWNTGELFF.

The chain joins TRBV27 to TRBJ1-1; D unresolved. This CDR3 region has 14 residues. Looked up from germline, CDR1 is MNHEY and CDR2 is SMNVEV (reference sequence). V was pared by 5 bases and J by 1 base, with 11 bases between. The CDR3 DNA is TGTGCCAGCAGTACCGGGGTATGGAACACTGAAGCTTTCTTT. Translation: CASSTGVWNTEAFF.

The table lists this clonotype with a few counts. The CDR3 DNA is TGTGCCAGCAGCTCCGGACAGGGGGGAAACAATGAGCAGTTCTTC. It yields the protein CASSSGQGGNNEQFF. V usage is TRBV5-5 and J usage is TRBJ2-1, with 10 bases matching TRBD1. The CDR3 sequence is 15 residues long. The V gene end was trimmed by 3 bases and the J gene end by 5 bases; junction bases not matched to a gene: 5. The germline gives CDR1 SGHKS, CDR2 YYEKEE (reference sequence).

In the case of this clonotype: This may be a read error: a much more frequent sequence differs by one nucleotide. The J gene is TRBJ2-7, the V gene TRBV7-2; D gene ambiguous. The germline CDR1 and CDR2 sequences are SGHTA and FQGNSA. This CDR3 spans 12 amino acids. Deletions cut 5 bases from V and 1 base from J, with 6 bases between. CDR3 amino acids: CASSRESYEQYF. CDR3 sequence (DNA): TGTGCCAGCAGCCGAGAGTCCTACGAGCAGTACTTC. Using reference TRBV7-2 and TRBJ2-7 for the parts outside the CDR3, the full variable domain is GAGVSQSPSNKVTEKGKDVELRCDPISGHTALYWYRQSLGQGLEFLIYFQGNSAPDKSGLPSDRFSAERTGGSVSTLTIQRTQQEDSAVYLCASSRESYEQYFGPGTRLTVT.

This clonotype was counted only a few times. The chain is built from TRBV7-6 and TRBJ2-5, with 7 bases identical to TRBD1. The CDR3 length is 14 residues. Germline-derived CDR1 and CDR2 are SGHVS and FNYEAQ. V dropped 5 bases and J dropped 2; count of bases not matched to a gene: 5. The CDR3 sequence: CASSRGRGQETQYF. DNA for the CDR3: TGTGCCAGCAGCCGGGGCAGGGGGCAAGAGACCCAGTACTTC.

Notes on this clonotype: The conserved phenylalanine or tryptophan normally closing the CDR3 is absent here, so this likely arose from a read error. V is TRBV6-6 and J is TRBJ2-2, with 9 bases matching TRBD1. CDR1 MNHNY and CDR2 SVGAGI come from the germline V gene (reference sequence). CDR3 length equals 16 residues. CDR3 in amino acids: CASSYSRDRDTGELFV. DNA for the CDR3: TGTGCTAGCAGTTACTCGAGGGACAGGGACACCGGGGAGCTGTTTGTT.

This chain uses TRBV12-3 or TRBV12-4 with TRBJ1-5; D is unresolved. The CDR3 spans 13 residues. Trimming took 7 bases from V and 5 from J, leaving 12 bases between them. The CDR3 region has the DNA TGTGCCAGCATTGCCGGTCGTGATCAGCCCCAGCATTTT. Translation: CASIAGRDQPQHF.

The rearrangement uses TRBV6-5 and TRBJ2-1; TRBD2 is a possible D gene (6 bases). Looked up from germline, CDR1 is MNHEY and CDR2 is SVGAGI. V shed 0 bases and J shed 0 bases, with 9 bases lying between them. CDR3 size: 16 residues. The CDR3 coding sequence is TGTGCCAGCAGTTACTCTAGCGGTTTCTCCTACAATGAGCAGTTCTTC. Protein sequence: CASSYSSGFSYNEQFF.

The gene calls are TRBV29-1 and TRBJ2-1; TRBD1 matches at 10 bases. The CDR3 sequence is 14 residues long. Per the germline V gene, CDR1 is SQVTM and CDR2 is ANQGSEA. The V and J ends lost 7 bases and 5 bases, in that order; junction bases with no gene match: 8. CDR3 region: CSAVTGGVNNEQFF. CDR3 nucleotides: TGCAGCGCCGTGACAGGGGGCGTAAACAATGAGCAGTTCTTC.

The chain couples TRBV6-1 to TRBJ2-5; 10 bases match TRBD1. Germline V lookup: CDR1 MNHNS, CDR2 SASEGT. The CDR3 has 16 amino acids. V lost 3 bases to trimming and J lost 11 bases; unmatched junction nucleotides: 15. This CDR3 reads CASSDPGTGDAYGQYF. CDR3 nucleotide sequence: TGTGCCAGCAGTGACCCCGGGACAGGGGATGCCTACGGGCAGTACTTC.

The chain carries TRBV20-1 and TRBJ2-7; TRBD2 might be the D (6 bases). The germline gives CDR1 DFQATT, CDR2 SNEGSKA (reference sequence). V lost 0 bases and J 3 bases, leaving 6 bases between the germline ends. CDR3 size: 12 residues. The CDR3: CSARDGGYEQYF. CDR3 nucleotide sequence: TGCAGTGCTAGAGACGGGGGCTACGAGCAGTACTTC.

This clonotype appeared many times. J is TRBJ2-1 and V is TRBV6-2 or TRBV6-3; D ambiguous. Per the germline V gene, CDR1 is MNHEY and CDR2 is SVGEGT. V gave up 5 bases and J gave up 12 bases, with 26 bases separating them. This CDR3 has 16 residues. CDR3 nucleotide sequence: TGTGCCAGCAGTCCGCCCAGAGGTGCTCCGCTCGGCGGGCAGTTCTTC. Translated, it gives CASSPPRGAPLGGQFF.

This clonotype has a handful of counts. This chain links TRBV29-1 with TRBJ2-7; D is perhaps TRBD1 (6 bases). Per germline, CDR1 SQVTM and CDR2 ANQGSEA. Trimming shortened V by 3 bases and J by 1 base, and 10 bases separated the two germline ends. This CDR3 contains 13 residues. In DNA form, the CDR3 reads TGCAGCGTTGAGGCGGACAGTTCCTACGAGCAGTACTTC. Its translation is CSVEADSSYEQYF.

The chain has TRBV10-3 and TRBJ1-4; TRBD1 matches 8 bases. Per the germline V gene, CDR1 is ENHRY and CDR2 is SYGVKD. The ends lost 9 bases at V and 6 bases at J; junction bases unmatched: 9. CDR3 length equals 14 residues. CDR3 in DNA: TGTGCCATACGACAGGGGATGGGCGATGAAAAACTGTTTTTT. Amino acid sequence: CAIRQGMGDEKLFF.

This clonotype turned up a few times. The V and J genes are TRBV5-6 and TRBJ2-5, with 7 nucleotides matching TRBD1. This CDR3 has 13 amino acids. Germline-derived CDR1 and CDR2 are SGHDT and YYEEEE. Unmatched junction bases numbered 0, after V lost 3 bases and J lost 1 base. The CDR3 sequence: CASSWDSQETQYF. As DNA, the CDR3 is TGTGCCAGCAGCTGGGACAGCCAAGAGACCCAGTACTTC.

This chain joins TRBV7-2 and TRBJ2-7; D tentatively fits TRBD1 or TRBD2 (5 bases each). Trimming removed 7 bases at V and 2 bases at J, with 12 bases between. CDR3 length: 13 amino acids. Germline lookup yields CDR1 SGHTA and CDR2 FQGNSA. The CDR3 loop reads CASNRDRTYEQYF. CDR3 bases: TGTGCCAGCAACCGGGACCGAACCTACGAGCAGTACTTC.